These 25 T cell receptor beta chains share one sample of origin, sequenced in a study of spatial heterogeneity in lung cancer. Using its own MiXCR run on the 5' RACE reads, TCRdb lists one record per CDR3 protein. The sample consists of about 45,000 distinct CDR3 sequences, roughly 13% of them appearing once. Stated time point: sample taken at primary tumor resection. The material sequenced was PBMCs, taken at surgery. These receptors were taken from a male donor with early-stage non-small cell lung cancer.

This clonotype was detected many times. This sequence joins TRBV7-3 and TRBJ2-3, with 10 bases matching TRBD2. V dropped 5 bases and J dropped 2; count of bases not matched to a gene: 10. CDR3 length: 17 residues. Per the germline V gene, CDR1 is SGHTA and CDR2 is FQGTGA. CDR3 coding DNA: TGTGCCAGCAGCCCCCAGGGACTAGCGACATTCACAGATACGCAGTATTTT. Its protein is CASSPQGLATFTDTQYF.

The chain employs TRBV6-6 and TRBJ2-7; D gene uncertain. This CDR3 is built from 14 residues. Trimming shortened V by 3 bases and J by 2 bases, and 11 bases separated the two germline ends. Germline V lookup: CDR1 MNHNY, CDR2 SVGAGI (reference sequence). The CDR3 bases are TGTGCCAGCAGTTATCCGGGCAGACCCTACGAGCAGTACTTC. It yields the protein CASSYPGRPYEQYF.

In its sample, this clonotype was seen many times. The CDR3 DNA reads TGTGCCAGCAGCGCTGCGGGACAGGGGCAAGAGACCCAGTACTTC. It is translated as CASSAAGQGQETQYF. The rearrangement joins TRBV28 to TRBJ2-5; TRBD1 matches 10 bases. The germline CDR1 and CDR2 sequences are MDHEN and SYDVKM. After removal of 6 bases from V and 2 bases from J, the junction contained 6 bases not matched to a gene. CDR3 length: 15 amino acids.

CDR3 amino acids: CASSSPSGTQYF. The CDR3 nucleotides read TGTGCCAGCAGCTCCCCGTCGGGTACGCAGTATTTT. The genes are TRBV7-3 and TRBJ2-3; D not resolved. Trimming removed 4 bases at V and 8 bases at J, with 10 bases between. The CDR3 spans 12 residues. Per germline, CDR1 SGHTA and CDR2 FQGTGA. Combining the CDR3 with reference TRBV7-3 and TRBJ2-3 gives the whole variable domain GAGVSQTPSNKVTEKGKYVELRCDPISGHTALYWYRQSLGQGPEFLIYFQGTGAADDSGLPNDRFFAVRPEGSVSTLKIQRTERGDSAVYLCASSSPSGTQYFGPGTRLTVL.

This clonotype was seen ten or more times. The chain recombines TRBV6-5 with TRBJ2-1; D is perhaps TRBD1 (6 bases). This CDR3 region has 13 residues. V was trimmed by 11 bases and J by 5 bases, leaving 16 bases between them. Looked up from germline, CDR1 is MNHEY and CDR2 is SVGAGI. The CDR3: CAGNRVWDNEQFF. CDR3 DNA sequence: TGTGCCGGAAACAGGGTGTGGGACAATGAGCAGTTCTTC.

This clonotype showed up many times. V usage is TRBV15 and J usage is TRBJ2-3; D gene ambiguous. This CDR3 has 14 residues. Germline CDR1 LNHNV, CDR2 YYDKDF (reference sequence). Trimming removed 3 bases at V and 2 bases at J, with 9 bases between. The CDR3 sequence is CATSRDAVTDTQYF. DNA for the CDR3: TGTGCCACCAGCAGGGACGCAGTCACAGATACGCAGTATTTT.

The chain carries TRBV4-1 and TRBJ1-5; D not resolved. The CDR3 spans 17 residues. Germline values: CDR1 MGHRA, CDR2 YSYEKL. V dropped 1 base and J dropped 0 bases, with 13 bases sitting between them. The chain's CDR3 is CASSQAPPRFSNQPQHF. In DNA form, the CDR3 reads TGCGCCAGCAGCCAAGCCCCCCCGAGATTTAGCAATCAGCCCCAGCATTTT.

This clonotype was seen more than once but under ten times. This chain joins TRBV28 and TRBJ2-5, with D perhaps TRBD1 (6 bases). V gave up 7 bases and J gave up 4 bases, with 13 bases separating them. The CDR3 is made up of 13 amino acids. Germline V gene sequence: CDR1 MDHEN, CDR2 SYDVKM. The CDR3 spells CASTLGALETQYF. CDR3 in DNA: TGTGCCAGCACCCTGGGGGCCCTAGAGACCCAGTACTTC.

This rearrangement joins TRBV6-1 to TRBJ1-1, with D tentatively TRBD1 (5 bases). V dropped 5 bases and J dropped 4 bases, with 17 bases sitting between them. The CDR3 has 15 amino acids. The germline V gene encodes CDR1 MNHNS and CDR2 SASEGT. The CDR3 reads CASSPPTVRRTEAFF. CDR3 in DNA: TGTGCCAGCAGTCCGCCGACAGTGAGACGCACTGAAGCTTTCTTT.

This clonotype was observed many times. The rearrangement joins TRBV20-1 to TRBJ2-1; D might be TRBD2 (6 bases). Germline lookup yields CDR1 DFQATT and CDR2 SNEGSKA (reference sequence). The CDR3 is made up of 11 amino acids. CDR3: CSSHDAGEQFF. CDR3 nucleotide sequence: TGCAGCTCCCACGACGCGGGAGAGCAGTTCTTC.

CDR3 protein: CASSPSGGATDTQYF. In nucleotides, the CDR3 is TGTGCCAGCAGCCCTAGCGGGGGAGCCACAGATACGCAGTATTTT. This sequence joins TRBV7-9 and TRBJ2-3, with 10 bases fitting TRBD2. The V segment lost 5 bases and the J segment 2 bases; nucleotides outside the gene matches: 4. CDR3 size: 15 residues. From germline, CDR1 is SEHNR and CDR2 FQNEAQ (reference sequence).

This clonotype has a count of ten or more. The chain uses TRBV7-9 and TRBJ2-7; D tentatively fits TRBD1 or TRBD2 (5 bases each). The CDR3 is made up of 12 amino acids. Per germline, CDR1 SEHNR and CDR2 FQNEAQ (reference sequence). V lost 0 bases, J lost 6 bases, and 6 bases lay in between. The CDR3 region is CASSLAGVEQYF. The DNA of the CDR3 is TGTGCCAGCAGCTTAGCGGGGGTCGAGCAGTACTTC.

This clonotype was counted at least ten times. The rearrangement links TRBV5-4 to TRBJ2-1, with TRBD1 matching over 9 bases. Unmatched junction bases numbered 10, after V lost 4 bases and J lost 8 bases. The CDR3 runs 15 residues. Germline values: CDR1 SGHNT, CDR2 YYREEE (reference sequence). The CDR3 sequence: CASSPPGQGKDEQFF. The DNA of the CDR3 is TGTGCCAGCAGCCCCCCGGGACAGGGAAAGGATGAGCAGTTCTTC.

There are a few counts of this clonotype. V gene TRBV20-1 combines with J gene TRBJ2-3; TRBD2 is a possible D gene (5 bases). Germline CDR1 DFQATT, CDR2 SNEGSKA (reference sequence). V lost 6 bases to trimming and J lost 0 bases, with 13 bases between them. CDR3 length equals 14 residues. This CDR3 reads CSALAGGSTDTQYF. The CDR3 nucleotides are TGCAGTGCCCTGGCGGGCGGGAGCACAGATACGCAGTATTTT.

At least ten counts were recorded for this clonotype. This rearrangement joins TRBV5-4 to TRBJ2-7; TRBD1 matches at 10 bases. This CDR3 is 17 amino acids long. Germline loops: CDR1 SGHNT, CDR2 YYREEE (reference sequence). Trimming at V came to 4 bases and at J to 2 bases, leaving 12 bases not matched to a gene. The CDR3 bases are TGTGCCAGCAGCCGTCCCGGGACAGGGGTGACCCCCTACGAGCAGTACTTC. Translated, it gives CASSRPGTGVTPYEQYF.

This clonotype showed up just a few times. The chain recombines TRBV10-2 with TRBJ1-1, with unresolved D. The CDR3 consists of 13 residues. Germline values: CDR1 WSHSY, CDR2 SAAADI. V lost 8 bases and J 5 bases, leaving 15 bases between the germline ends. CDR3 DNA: TGCGCCAGCTCCGGGTTGGGGAGGACTGAAGCTTTCTTT. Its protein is CASSGLGRTEAFF.

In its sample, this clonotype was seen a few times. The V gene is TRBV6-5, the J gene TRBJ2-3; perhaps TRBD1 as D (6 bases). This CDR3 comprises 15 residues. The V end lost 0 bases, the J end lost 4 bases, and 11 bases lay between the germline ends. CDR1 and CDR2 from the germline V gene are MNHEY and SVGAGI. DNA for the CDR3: TGTGCCAGCAGTTACTCGGCGCAGGGGTCAGATACGCAGTATTTT. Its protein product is CASSYSAQGSDTQYF.

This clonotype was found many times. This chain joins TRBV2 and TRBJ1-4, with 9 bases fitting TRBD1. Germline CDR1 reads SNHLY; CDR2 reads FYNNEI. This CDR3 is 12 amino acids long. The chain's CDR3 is CVSGQGNEKLFF. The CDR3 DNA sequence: TGTGTTTCGGGACAGGGTAATGAAAAACTGTTTTTT.

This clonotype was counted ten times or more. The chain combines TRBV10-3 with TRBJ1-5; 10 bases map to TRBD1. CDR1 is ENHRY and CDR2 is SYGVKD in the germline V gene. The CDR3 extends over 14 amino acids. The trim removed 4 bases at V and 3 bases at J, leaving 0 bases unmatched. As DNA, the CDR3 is TGTGCCATCAGTGGACAGGGGGCCAATCAGCCCCAGCATTTT. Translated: CAISGQGANQPQHF.

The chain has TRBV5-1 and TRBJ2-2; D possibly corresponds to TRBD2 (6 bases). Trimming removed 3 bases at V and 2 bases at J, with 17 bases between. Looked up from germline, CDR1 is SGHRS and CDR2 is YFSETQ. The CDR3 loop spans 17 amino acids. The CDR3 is CASSSPVGTVNTGELFF. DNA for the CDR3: TGCGCCAGCAGCTCGCCTGTCGGGACTGTTAACACCGGGGAGCTGTTTTTT.

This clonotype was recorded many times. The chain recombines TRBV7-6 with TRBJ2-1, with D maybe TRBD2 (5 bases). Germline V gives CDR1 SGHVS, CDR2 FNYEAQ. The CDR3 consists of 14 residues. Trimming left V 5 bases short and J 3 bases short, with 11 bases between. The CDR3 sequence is CASSNIRGYNEQFF. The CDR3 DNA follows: TGTGCCAGCAGCAACATTCGGGGCTACAATGAGCAGTTCTTC.

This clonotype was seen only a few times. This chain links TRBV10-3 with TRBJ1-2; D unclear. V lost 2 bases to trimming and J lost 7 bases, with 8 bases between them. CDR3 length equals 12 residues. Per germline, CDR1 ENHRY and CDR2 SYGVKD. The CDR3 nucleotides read TGTGCCATCAGTGAGGGGGAGTCTGGCTACACCTTC. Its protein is CAISEGESGYTF.

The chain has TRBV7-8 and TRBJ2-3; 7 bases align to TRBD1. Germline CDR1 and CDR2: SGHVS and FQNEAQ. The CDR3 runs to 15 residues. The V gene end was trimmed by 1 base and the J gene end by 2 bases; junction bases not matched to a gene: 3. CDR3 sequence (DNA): TGTGCCAGCAGCTTAGTAGGGGGCTTCACAGATACGCAGTATTTT. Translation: CASSLVGGFTDTQYF.

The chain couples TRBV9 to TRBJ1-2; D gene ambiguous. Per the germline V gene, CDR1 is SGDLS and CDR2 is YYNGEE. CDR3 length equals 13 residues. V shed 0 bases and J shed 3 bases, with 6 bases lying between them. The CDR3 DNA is TGTGCCAGCAGCGTAGGGGCGGACTATGGCTACACCTTC. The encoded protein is CASSVGADYGYTF.

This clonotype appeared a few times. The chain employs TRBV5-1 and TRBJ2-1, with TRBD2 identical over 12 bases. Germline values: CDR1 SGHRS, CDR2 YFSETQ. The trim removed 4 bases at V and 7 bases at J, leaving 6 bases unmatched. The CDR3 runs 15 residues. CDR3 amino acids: CASSELAGGGNEQFF. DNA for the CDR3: TGCGCCAGCAGCGAACTAGCGGGAGGAGGGAATGAGCAGTTCTTC.